This entry features one TCR beta chain sequence. Its cognate antigen has yet to be identified. Per-base quality was not reported, and no clone a single base away is much larger than it. This record comes from a study of CD8+ T cells in alopecia areata (dated by TCRdb to the late 2010s). About the full investigation: The treated patients took part in an open-label pilot trial in which moderate-to-severe alopecia areata was treated with oral tofacitinib at 5 to 10 mg twice daily. Patients received tofacitinib for 6 to 18 months and were then followed off drug for 6 months to check for delayed response and recurrence. Scalp clonality was compared across normal scalp (n=4), patchy alopecia areata scalp (n=8), and alopecia totalis/universalis scalp (n=8). Biopsies were taken from tofacitinib-treated patients at baseline and at 4 and 24 weeks of treatment, and a later scalp biopsy was taken in several of the tofacitinib-treated patients. The RNA source kit depended on sample type: the PAXgene miRNA kit for fixed scalp, the miRNeasy kit for PBMCs, and the RNeasy kit for mouse skin. Human TCRbeta sequencing covered scalp tissue and sorted CD4+ and CD8+ peripheral blood T cells from patchy and totalis/universalis alopecia areata patients and healthy controls. immunoSEQ multiplex PCR using 35 Vbeta forward primers and 13 Jbeta reverse primers was used to amplify TCRbeta CDR3 regions. In both human patients and the C3H/HeJ mouse model, the study applied high-throughput TCRbeta sequencing to look at T cell clonal expansion in alopecia areata. Broad study findings and their caveats: Higher clonality and more expanded CD8+ clones were observed in lesional scalp than in normal scalp, particularly in alopecia totalis/universalis, a finding suggestive of antigenic drive. Shared TCR sequences between patients were less evident than in mice, which may be partly attributable to HLA diversity in the patient population. Scalp TCR repertoire analysis is complicated because resident alphabeta T cells in normal human skin are also sequenced, whereas mouse skin is dominated by gammadelta T cells.

Preparation of the library involved the immunoSEQ multiplex PCR assay. RNA was extracted from all samples and reverse transcribed into cDNA as template for TCR sequencing. SuperScript III was used for first-strand cDNA synthesis, primed with a 2:1 mix of oligo-dT and random hexamers. Amplification bias was assessed with a synthetic immune receptor repertoire, and residual bias was removed computationally. The original methods were these. After raw reads were preprocessed to remove errors, the CDR3 was defined following IMGT conventions as running from the conserved cysteine to phenylalanine. To get clonality, Shannon entropy was normalized by log2 of the number of productive unique TCRs and the result was subtracted from 1. CD4 or CD8 identity of scalp clones was inferred by cross-referencing scalp TCRbeta sequences with sorted blood CD4 and CD8 repertoires. TCRdb took over this immuneACCESS table, retaining in-frame rearrangements with V and J assigned. Such tables are incomplete; in checked studies, under half of the missing clones stem from an unresolved V gene, and the remainder is unexplained. The DNA gave D and trimming, while V, J and clone size come from that table. The sample table contains about 150,000 clones; only one count was recorded for around 55% of them. 15% to 20% of the sample is held by the ten biggest clonotypes.

What the time point label conveys for this sample: baseline before oral tofacitinib. Lesional scalp punch biopsies and peripheral blood were obtained from alopecia areata patients. PBMCs were separated by density centrifugation and stained for CD3, CD4 and CD8, after which CD4+ and CD8+ T cells were sorted on a FACSAria. The sequence was collected from a human donor with alopecia areata. Source: CD8+ T cells sorted from blood, taken at week 0.

The DNA sequence reads TGTGCCACCAGCGGAGCTAGGGGAGTAAATCAGCCCCAGCATTTT. The resulting protein is CATSGARGVNQPQHF. This chain joins TRBV15 to TRBJ1-5; a tentative D match to TRBD1 spans 5 bases. CDR1 and CDR2 were assigned from the germline V gene (reference sequence) as LNHNV and YYDKDF. The cysteine opens and the phenylalanine closes a CDR3 of 15 amino acids. Of the read, only the CDR3 DNA is kept; its 45 bases are in frame from base 1. V loses 5 bases of germline sequence and J loses 4 bases, and the interval between the two ends is 15 bases.